The TCR beta chain described here comes from a study of glioma-infiltrating T cells after dendritic cell vaccination. Study overall: Dendritic cell vaccination trial patients had either newly diagnosed or recurrent glioblastoma. Autologous tumor lysate-pulsed dendritic cell vaccination was given between the early 2000s and the early 2010s. Patients received three intradermal dendritic cell vaccine injections at biweekly intervals.

Study-wide results and caveats: Higher pretreatment TIL content predicted longer progression-free time and survival.

With 3 bases removed from V and 7 bases from J, the gap between germline ends came to 13 bases. Germline lookup yields CDR1 KGHSH and CDR2 LQKENI. The CDR3 is 15 amino acids. This clone has just one count. Its antigen is not identified. Libraries were prepared by immunoSEQ multiplex PCR; TCRdb keeps only in-frame clonotypes and omits some of them. The sample lists about 73,000 clones, 82% seen once, with 2.1% in the top ten. The chain couples TRBV18 to TRBJ1-6; D gene uncertain. The receptor was derived from a human donor with glioblastoma. The starting material was blood, obtained before dendritic cell vaccination. The CDR3 here is CASSPYAAENSPLHF. In DNA, the CDR3 is TGTGCCAGCTCACCCTACGCGGCGGAGAATTCACCCCTCCACTTT.